This is a list of T cell receptor beta chains from one sample in a study of blood T cell repertoires in COVID-19. TCRdb keeps only in-frame clones here, not all; method: immunoSEQ multiplex PCR. The sample contains 170,000 or so clones, 88% of which appear only once. Sequenced input: PBMCs or T cells enriched from blood (not recorded which). These receptors originate from a woman between 50 and 59 years old who had recovered from COVID-19. The CDR3 runs from the conserved cysteine through the conserved F or W. The D gene is left open where the match is weak. Clone size is shown for a subset of rows, as once, few, many or a class of expanded clone.

d_gene,v_gene,abundance,j_gene,CDR3nt,CDR3aa
TRBD2,TRBV19,NA,TRBJ2-1,TGTGCCAGTAGTACCGCGGGGGGCTTGTACAATGAGCAGTTCTTC,CASSTAGGLYNEQFF
NA,TRBV6-2/TRBV6-3,NA,TRBJ2-3,TGTGCCAGCAGCTTCTTGGGGGCTGCGCAGTATTTT,CASSFLGAAQYF
NA,TRBV11-3,NA,TRBJ2-2,TGTGCCAGCAGCTTTACAGGGTGGAAAAGTTCCGGGGAGCTGTTTTTT,CASSFTGWKSSGELFF
NA,TRBV3-1/TRBV3-2,NA,TRBJ2-7,TGTGCCAGCAGCCAGGGAGGTGGAACACGCGAGCAGTACTTC,CASSQGGGTREQYF
NA,TRBV7-2,NA,TRBJ1-1,TGTGCCAGCAGCTTCCGTGGGGGGAGAACTGAAGCTTTCTTT,CASSFRGGRTEAFF
NA,TRBV19,NA,TRBJ1-4,TGTGCCAGTACCTTCCCGGGGACTGGTGAAAAACTGTTTTTT,CASTFPGTGEKLFF
TRBD1,TRBV7-2,NA,TRBJ1-1,TGTGCCAGCAGACCTACCGACAGGGATCGGGCTGAAGCTTTCTTT,CASRPTDRDRAEAFF
TRBD1,TRBV7-2,NA,TRBJ2-1,TGTGCCAGCAGTCAACAGGACAGGGGCATGAATGAGCAGTTCTTC,CASSQQDRGMNEQFF
NA,TRBV29-1,NA,TRBJ1-1,TGCAGCGTTGTAGTCCCCGCCAACACTGAAGCTTTCTTT,CSVVVPANTEAFF
TRBD1,TRBV18,NA,TRBJ1-4,TGTGCCAGCTCCGGACAGGGGTTATCTAATGAAAAACTGTTTTTT,CASSGQGLSNEKLFF
NA,TRBV15,NA,TRBJ1-2,TGTGCCACCAGCAGAGATCGGGGGGGACAAGCTCGGGGTGGCTACACCTTC,CATSRDRGGQARGGYTF
TRBD2,TRBV7-6,NA,TRBJ2-3,TGTGCCAGCAGCCTGGGGACTAGCGGGGGCACAGATACGCAGTATTTT,CASSLGTSGGTDTQYF
NA,TRBV5-1,once,TRBJ1-6,TGCGCCAGCAGCTCCCCAGCGGAGGGGCTTCAAAATTCACCCCTCCACTTT,CASSSPAEGLQNSPLHF
NA,TRBV7-9,NA,TRBJ1-2,TGTGCCAGCAGCTTAGACAGAATTAACTATGGCTACACCTTC,CASSLDRINYGYTF
TRBD1,TRBV2,NA,TRBJ2-2,TGTGCCAGCAGTGAAGCGGGCACAGGGGGAAACACCGGGGAGCTGTTTTTT,CASSEAGTGGNTGELFF
TRBD1,TRBV6-5,NA,TRBJ2-7,TGTGCCAGCGGCGCGACAGGGGTCTACGAGCAGTACTTC,CASGATGVYEQYF
TRBD1,TRBV27,NA,TRBJ2-7,TGTGCCAGCAGATCAACCGGGACAGTATACGAGCAGTACTTC,CASRSTGTVYEQYF
NA,TRBV6-2/TRBV6-3,NA,TRBJ1-5,TGTGCCAGCAGTCCCTCGGGTCAGCCCCAGCATTTT,CASSPSGQPQHF
NA,TRBV4-3,once,TRBJ1-3,TGCGCCAGCAGCCAATGGACAACTGGAAACACCATATATTTT,CASSQWTTGNTIYF
NA,TRBV19,NA,TRBJ1-6,TGTGCCAGTAGTATGGCACAGATTAATTCACCCCTCCACTTT,CASSMAQINSPLHF
TRBD2,TRBV5-5,NA,TRBJ2-5,TGTGCCAGCAGCTCCTGGCGGGAGGGACGAGAGACCCAGTACTTC,CASSSWREGRETQYF
TRBD2,TRBV7-9,once,TRBJ2-1,TGTGCCAGCAGCGCACCCTTGAGCGGGGGGGCTCGGGAGCAGTTCTTC,CASSAPLSGGAREQFF
TRBD2,TRBV11-3,NA,TRBJ2-3,TGTGCCAGCAGCCCAACTAGCGCAGATACGCAGTATTTT,CASSPTSADTQYF
NA,TRBV29-1,NA,TRBJ1-1,TGCAGCGGCGGACAGATAAACACTGAAGCTTTCTTT,CSGGQINTEAFF
TRBD1,TRBV7-6,NA,TRBJ2-3,TGTGCCAGCAGCTTCGATACAGGGGCTGGGACAGATACGCAGTATTTT,CASSFDTGAGTDTQYF
TRBD1,TRBV5-8,few,TRBJ1-2,TGTGCCAGCAGACACGGGACAGGGGAAGGAGGCTACACCTTC,CASRHGTGEGGYTF
TRBD1,TRBV5-1,NA,TRBJ1-3,TGCGCCAGCAGCCCCGGGACAGGGCCTATTCGCTCTGGAAACACCATATATTTT,CASSPGTGPIRSGNTIYF
TRBD2,TRBV10-3,NA,TRBJ2-3,TGTGCCATCAGTCCCCGGGTAGCGGGGGGCCGAATTCGCACAGATACGCAGTATTTT,CAISPRVAGGRIRTDTQYF
NA,TRBV2,few,TRBJ2-3,TGTGCCAGCAGGGAACAGGGTAGCACAGATACGCAGTATTTT,CASREQGSTDTQYF
TRBD1,TRBV7-2,NA,TRBJ1-5,TGTGCCAGCAGCTTGACAGGGAGCAATCAGCCCCAGCATTTT,CASSLTGSNQPQHF
NA,TRBV18,NA,TRBJ2-1,TGTGCCAGCTCACCACCCCGGGGGGCCCCGGGGGACAATGAGCAGTTCTTC,CASSPPRGAPGDNEQFF
NA,TRBV6-5,few,TRBJ1-1,TGTGCCAGCAAATGGAGGGGAGAGAGCACTGAAGCTTTCTTT,CASKWRGESTEAFF
NA,TRBV5-1,NA,TRBJ1-5,TGCGCCAGCAGCTTCTTAGGAGCGGGGCAGCCCCAGCATTTT,CASSFLGAGQPQHF
NA,TRBV20-1,NA,TRBJ2-2,TGCAGTGCTAGACTTCTGGGGGAGCTGTTTTTT,CSARLLGELFF
NA,TRBV7-2,NA,TRBJ1-1,TGTGCCAGCAGTTCTGGGCCAAACACTGAAGCTTTCTTT,CASSSGPNTEAFF
TRBD1,TRBV12-3/TRBV12-4,few,TRBJ1-6,TGTGCCAGCAGCTCGGCGACAGGGCCCCTCCACTTT,CASSSATGPLHF
NA,TRBV2,NA,TRBJ1-2,TGTGCCAGCAGTGTGGACCGGGGAAACTATGGCTACACCTTC,CASSVDRGNYGYTF
TRBD1,TRBV23-1,NA,TRBJ1-5,TGCGCCTTGGGACAGGGGGTGAATCAGCCCCAGCATTTT,CALGQGVNQPQHF
NA,TRBV7-9,NA,TRBJ2-1,TGTGCCAGCAGCCATTCCCTAGGTAATGAGCAGTTCTTC,CASSHSLGNEQFF
NA,TRBV30,NA,TRBJ1-6,TGTGCCTGGAGTGTAGCACCGGAACAGGCGCACTTT,CAWSVAPEQAHF
NA,TRBV18,NA,TRBJ1-5,TGTGCCAGCTCACCGGGGGGGGGCAATCAGCCCCAGCATTTT,CASSPGGGNQPQHF
TRBD1,TRBV6-5,NA,TRBJ2-5,TGTGCCTGCAGACAGGGTAGAGAGACCCAGTACTTC,CACRQGRETQYF
NA,TRBV6-5,once,TRBJ2-7,TGTGCCAGCAGTTACTCGCCGGGGGAGCCCTACGAGCAGTACTTC,CASSYSPGEPYEQYF
NA,TRBV7-2,NA,TRBJ2-3,TGTGCCAGCAGCTTAGGGAGGGCCGGGGCGGATACGCAGTATTTT,CASSLGRAGADTQYF
TRBD1,TRBV6-5,NA,TRBJ1-5,TGTGCCAGCAGTCGGACAGGGGGTGGGGAGCCCCAGCATTTT,CASSRTGGGEPQHF